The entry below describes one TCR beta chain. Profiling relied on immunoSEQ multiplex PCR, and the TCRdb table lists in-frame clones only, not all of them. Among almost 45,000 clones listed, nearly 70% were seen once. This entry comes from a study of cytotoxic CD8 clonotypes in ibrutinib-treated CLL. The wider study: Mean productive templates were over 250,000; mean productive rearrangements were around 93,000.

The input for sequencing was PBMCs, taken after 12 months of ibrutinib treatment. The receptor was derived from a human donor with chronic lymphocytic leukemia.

Written as DNA, the CDR3 is TGTGCCAGCGTCTTGGCGACTAATGAAAAACTGTTTTTT. It codes for CASVLATNEKLFF. The V gene is TRBV2, the J gene TRBJ1-4; the D is unclear. The CDR3 is 13 residues long. Germline loops: CDR1 SNHLY, CDR2 FYNNEI. V lost 8 bases to trimming and J lost 2 bases, with 9 bases between them. Full variable domain (missing parts from reference TRBV2 and TRBJ1-4): EPEVTQTPSHQVTQMGQEVILRCVPISNHLYFYWYRQILGQKVEFLVSFYNNEISEKSEIFDDQFSVERPDGSNFTLKIRSTKLEDSAMYFCASVLATNEKLFFGSGTQLSVL.